This TCR beta chain appears in the sequencing data of a study of a mutant IDH1 vaccine in newly diagnosed glioma. Whole-study context: Following radiotherapy alone, or alongside temozolomide cycles, vaccination was started after an interval of 4-6 weeks. Earlier therapy was either radiotherapy, temozolomide, or both, and most got both. The timing of visit V12 was week 35, and that of visit V13 was week 47.

Time point denoted: week 47, end of study. Mutant IDH1 20-mer peptide, at 300 ug, made up each vaccine dose, with topical imiquimod. As concerns this clone: Its target is not known.

Libraries were prepared by immunoSEQ multiplex PCR; TCRdb keeps only in-frame clonotypes and omits some of them. The sample has about 56,000 clones; roughly four fifths are singletons. The CDR3 has 17 amino acids. Germline loops: CDR1 SGDLS, CDR2 YYNGEE. V shed 4 bases and J 7 bases; nucleotides not matched to a gene: 13. This sample comprised PBMCs, obtained from a glioma patient whose treatment included an IDH1 peptide vaccine. The chain links TRBV9 to TRBJ1-6; 8 bases match TRBD1. This clonotype was obtained from a woman aged 45-65 years with glioma. CDR3 protein: CASSPEGGTGRNSPLHF. For the CDR3, the DNA is TGTGCCAGCAGCCCCGAGGGGGGGACAGGTCGAAATTCACCCCTCCACTTT.